A selection of T cell receptor beta chains follows, all from one sample in a study of T cell repertoires in cytomegalovirus infection. MiXCR, applied by TCRdb to the reads, yields one record per CDR3 protein. The table includes approximately 320,000 distinct CDR3 sequences, 9.5% detected once. The sequenced material came from PBMCs. The receptors shown here come from a human donor in good health (CMV status not recorded). Some clones in this sample may be carry-over from other donors' samples. CDR3s include the opening cysteine and the closing phenylalanine or tryptophan. Fields, in order: CDR3 length, V gene, CDR3 protein.

>16|TRBV7-8
CASSLEVLFMNTEAFF
>14|TRBV27
CASSSRTGLKTQYF
>14|TRBV6-5
CASSYSIADSEQYF
>13|TRBV12-3/TRBV12-4
CASSLVHKETQYF
>15|TRBV12-3/TRBV12-4
CASSFGRGGRETQYF
>17|TRBV4-2
CASSQDSLAESTDTQYF
>13|TRBV20-1
CSGGGGAGNEQFF
>13|TRBV7-9
CASSLDGLQPQHF
>13|TRBV4-3
CASSPRTWQPQHF
>15|TRBV28
CASTLYKGNNQPQHF
>13|TRBV20-1
CSARDLGPYEQYF
>11|TRBV29-1
CSVNSWNEQFF
>17|TRBV7-2
CASRPRAIAGSTDTQYF
>14|TRBV7-2
CASSLRRGNNEQFF
>14|TRBV28
CASRPTGPKNIQYF
>13|TRBV7-6
CASSWGDRSGYTF
>20|TRBV7-9
CASSLLTGTSGSRPYNEQFF
>14|TRBV7-2
CASSRDRGPNEQFF
>12|TRBV11-2
CASSPPQGTQYF
>15|TRBV7-2
CASSTQGYSNQPQHF
>14|TRBV5-4
CASSPGPVGEKLFF
>15|TRBV6-2/TRBV6-3
CASRRSTSGSDEQFF
>15|TRBV28
CASSITIGQAYEQYF
>15|TRBV6-2/TRBV6-3
CATREMGTSYNEQFF
>14|TRBV27
CASSSRLAYNEQFF
>11|TRBV12-3/TRBV12-4
CASKAQETQYF
>15|TRBV19
CASSPRQGGNNEQFF
>16|TRBV28
CASSPLPTGVKNIQYF
>15|TRBV7-2
CASSYPETGYNEQFF
>15|TRBV7-9
CASSLGGGRMETQYF
>17|TRBV7-6
CASSYWGSGQASYEQYF
>15|TRBV9
CASSVGTGGNTEAFF
>14|TRBV12-3/TRBV12-4
CASRQGDSGNTIYF
>14|TRBV11-2
CASSLGSPFDGYTF
>18|TRBV3-1
CASSQARAGLLPNYGYTF
>15|TRBV7-2
CASSPGTGGLDTQYF
>14|TRBV7-2
CASSSRKGADTQYF
>13|TRBV7-2
CATSRGLNTEAFF
>16|TRBV12-3/TRBV12-4
CASSPYGATYQETQYF
>18|TRBV18
CASSPGAHHLYSNQPQHF
>17|TRBV4-3
CASSQGGGLAGRETQYF
>13|TRBV7-8
CASSLEAGAEQFF
>17|TRBV20-1
CSARSPFQGDGNTEAFF
>16|TRBV4-2
CASSQGAGSDTGELFF
>18|TRBV5-4
CASSLELGQHIRGNTIYF
>12|TRBV12-3/TRBV12-4
CASSYGRRGYTF
>15|TRBV4-1
CASQQDRGVNTEAFF
>12|TRBV7-3
CASSLIRGELFF
>18|TRBV20-1
CSARDRTSGRGNYNEQFF
>12|TRBV2
CARPRGENIQYF
>15|TRBV19
CASSGLAGPTGELFF
>15|TRBV19
CATQEAGRSSYEQYF
>16|TRBV10-3
CAISNQLFANTGELFF
>15|TRBV9
CASSVGAPSYNEQFF
>16|TRBV7-2
CASSLAGSSGANVLTF
>13|TRBV12-3/TRBV12-4
CASRKDRLDEQFF
>13|TRBV7-2
CASSPFTSYEQYF
>15|TRBV12-3/TRBV12-4
CASSLAGGPGNEQYF